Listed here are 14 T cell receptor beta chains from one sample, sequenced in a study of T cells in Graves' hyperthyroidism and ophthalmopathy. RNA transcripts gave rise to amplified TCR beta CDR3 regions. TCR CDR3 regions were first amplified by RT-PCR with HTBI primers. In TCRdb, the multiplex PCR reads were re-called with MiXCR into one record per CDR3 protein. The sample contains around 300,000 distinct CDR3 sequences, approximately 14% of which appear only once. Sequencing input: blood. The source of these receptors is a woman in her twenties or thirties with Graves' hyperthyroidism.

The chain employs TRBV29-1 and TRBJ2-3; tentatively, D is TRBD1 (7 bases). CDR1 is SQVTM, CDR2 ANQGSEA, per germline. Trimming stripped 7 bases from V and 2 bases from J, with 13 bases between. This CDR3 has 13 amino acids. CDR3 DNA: TGCAGCGCCGCAGGGGGGTACACAGATACGCAGTATTTT. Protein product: CSAAGGYTDTQYF.

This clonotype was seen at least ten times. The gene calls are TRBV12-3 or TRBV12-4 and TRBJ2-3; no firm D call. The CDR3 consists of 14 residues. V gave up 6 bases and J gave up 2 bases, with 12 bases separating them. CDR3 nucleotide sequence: TGTGCCAGCAGCCCCCCGGCCCACACAGATACGCAGTATTTT. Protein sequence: CASSPPAHTDTQYF.

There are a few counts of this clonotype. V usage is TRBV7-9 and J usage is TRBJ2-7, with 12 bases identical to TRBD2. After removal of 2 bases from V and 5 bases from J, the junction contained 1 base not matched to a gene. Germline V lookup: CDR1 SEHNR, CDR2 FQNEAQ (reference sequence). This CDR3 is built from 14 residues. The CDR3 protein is CASSLRLAGDEQYF. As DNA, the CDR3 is TGTGCCAGCAGCTTACGACTAGCGGGAGACGAGCAGTACTTC.

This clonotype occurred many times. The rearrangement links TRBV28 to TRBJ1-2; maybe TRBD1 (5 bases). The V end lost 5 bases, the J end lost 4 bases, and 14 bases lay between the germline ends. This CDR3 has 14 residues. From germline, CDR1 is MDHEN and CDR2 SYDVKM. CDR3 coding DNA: TGTGCCAGCAGTCGTCCCGGGGGTGGCTATGGCTACACCTTC. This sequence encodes CASSRPGGGYGYTF.

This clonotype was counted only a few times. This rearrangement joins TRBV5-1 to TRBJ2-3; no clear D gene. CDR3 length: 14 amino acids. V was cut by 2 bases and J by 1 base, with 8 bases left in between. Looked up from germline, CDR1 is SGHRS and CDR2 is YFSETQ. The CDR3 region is CASSFNGRTDTQYF. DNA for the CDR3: TGCGCCAGCAGCTTCAACGGACGCACAGATACGCAGTATTTT.

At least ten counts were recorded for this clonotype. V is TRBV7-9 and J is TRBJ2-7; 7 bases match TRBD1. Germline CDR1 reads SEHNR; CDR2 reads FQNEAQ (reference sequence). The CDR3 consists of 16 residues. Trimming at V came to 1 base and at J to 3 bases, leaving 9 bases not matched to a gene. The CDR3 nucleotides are TGTGCCAGCAGCTTAGTTACAGGGGTTAAGGGCTACGAGCAGTACTTC. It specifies CASSLVTGVKGYEQYF.

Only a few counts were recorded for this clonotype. The CDR3 bases are TGTGCCAGCAGCTTATCAACTAGCGGGGTCTCCTACGAGCAGTACTTC. Protein sequence: CASSLSTSGVSYEQYF. The V call is TRBV7-9, the J call TRBJ2-7; 10 nucleotides line up with TRBD2. V dropped 2 bases and J dropped 0; count of bases not matched to a gene: 4. This CDR3 comprises 16 residues. Germline assignment: CDR1 SEHNR and CDR2 FQNEAQ (reference sequence).

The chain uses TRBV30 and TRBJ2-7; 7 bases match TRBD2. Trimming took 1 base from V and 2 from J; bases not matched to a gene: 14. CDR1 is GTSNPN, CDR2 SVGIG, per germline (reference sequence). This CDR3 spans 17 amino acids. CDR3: CAWSAPPGKRGTYEQYF. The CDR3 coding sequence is TGTGCCTGGAGTGCCCCCCCCGGGAAGCGGGGCACCTACGAGCAGTACTTC.

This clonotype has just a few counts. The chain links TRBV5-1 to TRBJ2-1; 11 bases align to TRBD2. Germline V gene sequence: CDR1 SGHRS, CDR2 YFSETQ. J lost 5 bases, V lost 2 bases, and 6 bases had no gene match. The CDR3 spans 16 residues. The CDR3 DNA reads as TGCGCCAGCAGCTTCACTAGCGGGAGTAAGAACAATGAGCAGTTCTTC. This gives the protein CASSFTSGSKNNEQFF.

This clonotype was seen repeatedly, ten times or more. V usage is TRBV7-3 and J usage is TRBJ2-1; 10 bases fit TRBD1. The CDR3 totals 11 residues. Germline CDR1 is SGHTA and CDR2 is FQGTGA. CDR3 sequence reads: CAPGQGYEQFF. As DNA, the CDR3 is TGTGCTCCGGGACAGGGGTATGAGCAGTTCTTC.

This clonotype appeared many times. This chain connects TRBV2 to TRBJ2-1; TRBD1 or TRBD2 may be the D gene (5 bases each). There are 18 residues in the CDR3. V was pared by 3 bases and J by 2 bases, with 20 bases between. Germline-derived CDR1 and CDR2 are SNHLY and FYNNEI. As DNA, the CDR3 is TGTGCCAGCAGTGACCAAGGGCGATCGGGGCTAACCTACAATGAGCAGTTCTTC. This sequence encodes CASSDQGRSGLTYNEQFF.

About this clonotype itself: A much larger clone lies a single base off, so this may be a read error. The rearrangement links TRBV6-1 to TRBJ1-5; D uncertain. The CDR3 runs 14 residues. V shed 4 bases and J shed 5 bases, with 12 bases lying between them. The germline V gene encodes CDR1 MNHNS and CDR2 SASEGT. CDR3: CASSAKGTDQPQHF. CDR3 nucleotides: TGTGCCAGCAGTGCGAAAGGTACGGATCAGCCCCAGCATTTT.

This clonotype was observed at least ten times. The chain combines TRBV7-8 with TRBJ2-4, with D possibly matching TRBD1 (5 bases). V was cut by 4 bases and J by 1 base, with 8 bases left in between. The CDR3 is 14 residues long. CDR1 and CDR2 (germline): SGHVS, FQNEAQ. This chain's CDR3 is CASSYRQAKNIQYF. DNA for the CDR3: TGTGCCAGCAGCTACAGACAGGCCAAAAACATTCAGTACTTC. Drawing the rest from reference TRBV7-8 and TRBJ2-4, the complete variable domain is GAGVSQSPRYKVAKRGQDVALRCDPISGHVSLFWYQQALGQGPEFLTYFQNEAQLDKSGLPSDRFFAERPEGSVSTLKIQRTQQEDSAVYLCASSYRQAKNIQYFGAGTRLSVL.

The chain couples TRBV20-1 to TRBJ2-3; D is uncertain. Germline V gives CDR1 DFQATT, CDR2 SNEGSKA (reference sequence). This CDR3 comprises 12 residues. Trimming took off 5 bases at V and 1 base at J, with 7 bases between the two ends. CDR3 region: CSAPRGTDTQYF. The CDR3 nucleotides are TGCAGTGCTCCCCGGGGCACAGATACGCAGTATTTT.